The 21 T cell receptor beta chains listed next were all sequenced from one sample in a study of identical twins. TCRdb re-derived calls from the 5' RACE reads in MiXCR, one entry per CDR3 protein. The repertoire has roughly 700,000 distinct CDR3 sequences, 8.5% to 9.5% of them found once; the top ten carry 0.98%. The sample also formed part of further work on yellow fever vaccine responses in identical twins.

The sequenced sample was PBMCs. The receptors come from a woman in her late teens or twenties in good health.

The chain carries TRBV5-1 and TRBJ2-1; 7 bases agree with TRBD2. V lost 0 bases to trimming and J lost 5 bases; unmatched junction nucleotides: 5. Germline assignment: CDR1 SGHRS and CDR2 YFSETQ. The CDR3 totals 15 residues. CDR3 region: CASSLALADHNEQFF. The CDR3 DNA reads TGCGCCAGCAGCTTGGCCCTAGCGGACCACAATGAGCAGTTCTTC.

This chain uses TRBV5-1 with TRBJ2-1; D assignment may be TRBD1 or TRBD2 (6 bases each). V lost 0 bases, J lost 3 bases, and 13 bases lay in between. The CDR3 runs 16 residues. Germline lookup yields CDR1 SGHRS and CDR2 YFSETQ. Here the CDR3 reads CASSLGGATDYNEQFF. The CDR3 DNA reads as TGCGCCAGCAGCTTGGGGGGGGCCACCGACTACAATGAGCAGTTCTTC.

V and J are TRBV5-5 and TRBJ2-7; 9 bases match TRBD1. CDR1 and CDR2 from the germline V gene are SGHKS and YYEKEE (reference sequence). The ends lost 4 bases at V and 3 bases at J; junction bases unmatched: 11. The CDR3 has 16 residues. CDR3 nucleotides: TGTGCCAGCAGCGTAAACCGGGACAGGGATGTCTACGAGCAGTACTTC. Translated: CASSVNRDRDVYEQYF.

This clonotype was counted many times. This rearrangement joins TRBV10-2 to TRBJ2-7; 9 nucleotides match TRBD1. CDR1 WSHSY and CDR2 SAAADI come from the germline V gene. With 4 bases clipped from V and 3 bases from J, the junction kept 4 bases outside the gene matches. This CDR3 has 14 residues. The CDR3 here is CASSGDREVYEQYF. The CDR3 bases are TGCGCCAGCAGTGGGGACAGGGAGGTCTACGAGCAGTACTTC.

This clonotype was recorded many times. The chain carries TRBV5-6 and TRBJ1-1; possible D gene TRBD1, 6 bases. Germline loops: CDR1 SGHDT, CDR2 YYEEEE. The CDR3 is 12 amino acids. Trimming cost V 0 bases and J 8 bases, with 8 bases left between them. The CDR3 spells CASSLVTGEAFF. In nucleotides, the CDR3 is TGTGCCAGCAGCTTGGTAACAGGGGAAGCTTTCTTT.

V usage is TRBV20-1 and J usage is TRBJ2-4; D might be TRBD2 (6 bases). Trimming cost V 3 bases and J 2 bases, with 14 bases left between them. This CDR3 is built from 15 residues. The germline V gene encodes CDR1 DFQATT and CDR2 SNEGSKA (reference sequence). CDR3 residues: CSASALLASKNIQYF. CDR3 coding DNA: TGCAGTGCTAGTGCCCTTCTAGCGTCCAAAAACATTCAGTACTTC.

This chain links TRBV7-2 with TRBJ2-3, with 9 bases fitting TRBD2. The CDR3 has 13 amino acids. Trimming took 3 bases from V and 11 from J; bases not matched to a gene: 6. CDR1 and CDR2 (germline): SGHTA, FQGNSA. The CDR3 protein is CASSLGTSRGQYF. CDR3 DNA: TGTGCCAGCAGCTTGGGGACTAGCAGAGGGCAGTATTTT.

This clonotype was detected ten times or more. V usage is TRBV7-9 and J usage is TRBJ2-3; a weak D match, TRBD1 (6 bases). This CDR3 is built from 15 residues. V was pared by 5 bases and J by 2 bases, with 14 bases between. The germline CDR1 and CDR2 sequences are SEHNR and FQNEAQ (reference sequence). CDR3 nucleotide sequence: TGTGCCAGCAGCCGCCGGGACACCAACACAGATACGCAGTATTTT. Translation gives CASSRRDTNTDTQYF.

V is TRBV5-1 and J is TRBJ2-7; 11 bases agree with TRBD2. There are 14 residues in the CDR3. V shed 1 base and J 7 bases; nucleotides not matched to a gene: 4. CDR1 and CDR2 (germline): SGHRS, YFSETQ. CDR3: CASSLIAGGFEQYF. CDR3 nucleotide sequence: TGCGCCAGCAGCTTGATAGCGGGAGGGTTTGAGCAGTACTTC.

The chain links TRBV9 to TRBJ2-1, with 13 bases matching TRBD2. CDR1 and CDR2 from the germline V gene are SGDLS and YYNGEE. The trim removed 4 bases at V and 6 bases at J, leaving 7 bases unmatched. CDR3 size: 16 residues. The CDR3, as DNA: TGTGCCAGCAGCTACTCCGGGACTAGCGGGACCAATGAGCAGTTCTTC. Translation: CASSYSGTSGTNEQFF. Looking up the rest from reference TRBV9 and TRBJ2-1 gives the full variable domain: DSGVTQTPKHLITATGQRVTLRCSPRSGDLSVYWYQQSLDQGLQFLIQYYNGEERAKGNILERFSAQQFPDLHSELNLSSLELGDSALYFCASSYSGTSGTNEQFFGPGTRLTVL.

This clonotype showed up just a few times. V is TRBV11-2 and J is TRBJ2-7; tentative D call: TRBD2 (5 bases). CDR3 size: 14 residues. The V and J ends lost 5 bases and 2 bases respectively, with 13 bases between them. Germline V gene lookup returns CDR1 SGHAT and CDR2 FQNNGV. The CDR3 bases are TGTGCCAGCAGCGCCGGACCGGGGACCTACGAGCAGTACTTC. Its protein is CASSAGPGTYEQYF.

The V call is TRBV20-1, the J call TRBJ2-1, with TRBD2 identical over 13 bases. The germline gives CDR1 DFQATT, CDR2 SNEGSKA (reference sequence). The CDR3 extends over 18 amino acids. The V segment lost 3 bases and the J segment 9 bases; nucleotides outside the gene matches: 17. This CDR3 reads CSARAVLILAGGPIEQFF. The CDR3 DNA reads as TGCAGTGCTAGGGCTGTCCTTATACTAGCGGGAGGGCCTATTGAGCAGTTCTTC.

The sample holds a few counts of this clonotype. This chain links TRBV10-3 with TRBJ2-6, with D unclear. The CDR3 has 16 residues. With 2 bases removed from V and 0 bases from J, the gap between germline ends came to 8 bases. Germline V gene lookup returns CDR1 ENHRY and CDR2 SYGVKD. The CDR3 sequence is CAISEGLDSGANVLTF. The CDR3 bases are TGTGCCATCAGTGAGGGTCTGGACTCTGGGGCCAACGTCCTGACTTTC.

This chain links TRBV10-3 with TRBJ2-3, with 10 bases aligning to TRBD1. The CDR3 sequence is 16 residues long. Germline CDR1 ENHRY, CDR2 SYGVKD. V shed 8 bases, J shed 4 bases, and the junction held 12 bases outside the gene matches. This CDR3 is CAIGDPGQGSADTQYF. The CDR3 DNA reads TGTGCCATCGGGGACCCGGGACAGGGGAGCGCAGATACGCAGTATTTT.

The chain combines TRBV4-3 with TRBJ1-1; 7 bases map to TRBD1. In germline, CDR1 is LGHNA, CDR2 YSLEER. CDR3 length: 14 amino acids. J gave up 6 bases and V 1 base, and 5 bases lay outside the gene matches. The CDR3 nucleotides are TGCGCCAGCAGCCAAGGGAGAGGGGGCTCTGAAGCTTTCTTT. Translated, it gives CASSQGRGGSEAFF.

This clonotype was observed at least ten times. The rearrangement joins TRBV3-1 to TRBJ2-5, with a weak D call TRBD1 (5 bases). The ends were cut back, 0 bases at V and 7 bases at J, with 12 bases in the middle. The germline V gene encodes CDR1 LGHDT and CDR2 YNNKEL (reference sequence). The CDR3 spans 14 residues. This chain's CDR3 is CASSQDRTQGTQYF. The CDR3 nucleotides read TGTGCCAGCAGCCAAGATCGGACCCAGGGGACCCAGTACTTC.

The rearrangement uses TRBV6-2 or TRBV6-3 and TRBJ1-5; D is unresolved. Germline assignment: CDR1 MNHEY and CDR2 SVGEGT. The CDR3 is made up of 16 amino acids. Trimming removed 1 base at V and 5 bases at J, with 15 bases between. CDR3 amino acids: CASSYYLVGLHQPQHF. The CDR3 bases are TGTGCCAGCAGTTACTACCTTGTGGGGTTGCATCAGCCCCAGCATTTT.

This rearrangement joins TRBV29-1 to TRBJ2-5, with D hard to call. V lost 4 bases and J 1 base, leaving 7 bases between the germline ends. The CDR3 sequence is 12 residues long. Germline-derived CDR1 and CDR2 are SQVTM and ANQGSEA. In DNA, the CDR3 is TGCAGCGTTGGCGGTTTCCAAGAGACCCAGTACTTC. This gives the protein CSVGGFQETQYF.

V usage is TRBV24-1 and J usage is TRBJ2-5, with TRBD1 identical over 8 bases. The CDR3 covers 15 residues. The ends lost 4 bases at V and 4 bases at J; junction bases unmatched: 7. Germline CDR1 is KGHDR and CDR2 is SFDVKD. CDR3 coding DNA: TGTGCCACCAGTGACCCCGGACAGGGAGGAGAGACCCAGTACTTC. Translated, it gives CATSDPGQGGETQYF.

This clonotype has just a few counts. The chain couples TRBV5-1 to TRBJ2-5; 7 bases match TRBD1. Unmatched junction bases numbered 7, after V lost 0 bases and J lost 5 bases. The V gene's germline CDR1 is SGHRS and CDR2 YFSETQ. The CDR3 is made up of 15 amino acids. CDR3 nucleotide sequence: TGCGCCAGCAGCTTGGGGGACAGTATGATGGAGACCCAGTACTTC. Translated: CASSLGDSMMETQYF.

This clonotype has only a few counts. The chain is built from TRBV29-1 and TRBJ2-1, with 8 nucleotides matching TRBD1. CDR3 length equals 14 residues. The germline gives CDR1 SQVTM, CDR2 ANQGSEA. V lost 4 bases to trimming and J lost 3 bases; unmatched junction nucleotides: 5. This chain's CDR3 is CSVAGTGNYNEQFF. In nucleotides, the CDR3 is TGCAGCGTTGCTGGGACAGGTAACTACAATGAGCAGTTCTTC.